In this sample, the clone carrying this TCR beta chain turned up a few times. Germline values: CDR1 MNHNS, CDR2 SASEGT. CDR3 length equals 16 residues. Trimming pared 7 bases from V and 0 bases from J, leaving 18 bases between. For Graves' hyperthyroidism to be stable, ophthalmopathy could not progress within 18 months. The sample originates from a study of T cells in Graves' hyperthyroidism and ophthalmopathy. Amplification yielded TCR beta CDR3 regions, with RNA transcripts as the source. RT-PCR in the first round (using the HTBI primer set) targeted the TCR CDR3. MiXCR was run by TCRdb on the multiplex PCR reads, yielding one entry per CDR3 protein. The sample lists about 200,000 distinct CDR3 sequences, about a sixth seen once, with roughly 55% in the top ten.

The sequencing input was blood. The sequence was collected from a woman aged 45-60 years with Graves' hyperthyroidism. The chain uses TRBV6-1 and TRBJ2-5, with D perhaps given as TRBD1 or TRBD2 (7 bases each). As DNA, the CDR3 is TGTGCCAGCAACCGACAGGGAGGGGGCCACCAAGAGACCCAGTACTTC. Protein product: CASNRQGGGHQETQYF.